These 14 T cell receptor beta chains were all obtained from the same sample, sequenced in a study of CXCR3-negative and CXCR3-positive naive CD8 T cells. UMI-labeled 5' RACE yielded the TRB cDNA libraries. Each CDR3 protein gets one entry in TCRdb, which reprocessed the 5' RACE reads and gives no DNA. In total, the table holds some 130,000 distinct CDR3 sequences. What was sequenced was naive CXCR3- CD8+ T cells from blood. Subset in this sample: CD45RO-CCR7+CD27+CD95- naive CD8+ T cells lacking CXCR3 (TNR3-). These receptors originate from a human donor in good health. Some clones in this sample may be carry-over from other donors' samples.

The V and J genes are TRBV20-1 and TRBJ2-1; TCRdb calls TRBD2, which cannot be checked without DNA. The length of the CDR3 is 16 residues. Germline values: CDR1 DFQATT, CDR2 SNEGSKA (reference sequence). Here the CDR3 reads CSARLAGSRVVDEQFF.

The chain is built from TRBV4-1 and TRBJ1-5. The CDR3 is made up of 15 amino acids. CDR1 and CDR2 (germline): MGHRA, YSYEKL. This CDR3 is CASSQEEQTYQPQHF.

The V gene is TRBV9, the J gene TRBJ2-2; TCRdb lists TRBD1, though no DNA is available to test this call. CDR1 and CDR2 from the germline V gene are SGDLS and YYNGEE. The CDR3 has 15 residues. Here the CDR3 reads CASSGYRGSTGELFF. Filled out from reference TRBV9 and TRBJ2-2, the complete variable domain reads DSGVTQTPKHLITATGQRVTLRCSPRSGDLSVYWYQQSLDQGLQFLIQYYNGEERAKGNILERFSAQQFPDLHSELNLSSLELGDSALYFCASSGYRGSTGELFFGEGSRLTVL.

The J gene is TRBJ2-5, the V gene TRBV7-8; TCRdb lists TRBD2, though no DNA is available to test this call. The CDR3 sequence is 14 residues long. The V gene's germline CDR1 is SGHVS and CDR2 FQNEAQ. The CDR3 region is CASSGTSGSGDQYF. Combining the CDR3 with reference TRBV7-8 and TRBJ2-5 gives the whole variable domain GAGVSQSPRYKVAKRGQDVALRCDPISGHVSLFWYQQALGQGPEFLTYFQNEAQLDKSGLPSDRFFAERPEGSVSTLKIQRTQQEDSAVYLCASSGTSGSGDQYFGPGTRLLVL.

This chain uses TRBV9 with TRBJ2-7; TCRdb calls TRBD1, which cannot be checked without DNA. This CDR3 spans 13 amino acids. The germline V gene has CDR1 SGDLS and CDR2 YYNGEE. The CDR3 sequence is CASSDGRDYEQYF.

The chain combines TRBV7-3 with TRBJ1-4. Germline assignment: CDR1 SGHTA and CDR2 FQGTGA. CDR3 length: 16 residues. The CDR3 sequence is CASSFSWGRQREKLFF. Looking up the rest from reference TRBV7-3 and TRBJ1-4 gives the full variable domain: GAGVSQTPSNKVTEKGKYVELRCDPISGHTALYWYRQSLGQGPEFLIYFQGTGAADDSGLPNDRFFAVRPEGSVSTLKIQRTERGDSAVYLCASSFSWGRQREKLFFGSGTQLSVL.

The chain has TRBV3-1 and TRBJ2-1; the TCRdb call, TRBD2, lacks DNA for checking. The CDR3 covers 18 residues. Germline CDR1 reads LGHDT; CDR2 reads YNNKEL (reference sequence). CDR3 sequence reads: CASSQDPLAGVPYNEQFF.

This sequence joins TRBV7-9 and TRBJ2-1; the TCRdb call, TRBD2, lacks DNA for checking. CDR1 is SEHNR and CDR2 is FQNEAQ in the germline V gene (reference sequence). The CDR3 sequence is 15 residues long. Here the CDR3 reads CASSAGGGPYNEQFF.

The CDR3 region is CASSQPCLRLSTYEQYF. The chain carries TRBV23-1 and TRBJ2-7. TRBV23-1 is sorted into the ORF group, with uncertain function. CDR3 size: 17 residues.

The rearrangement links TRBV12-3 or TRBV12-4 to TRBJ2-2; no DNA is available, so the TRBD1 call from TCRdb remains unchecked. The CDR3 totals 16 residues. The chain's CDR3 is CASSHGQGANTGELFF.

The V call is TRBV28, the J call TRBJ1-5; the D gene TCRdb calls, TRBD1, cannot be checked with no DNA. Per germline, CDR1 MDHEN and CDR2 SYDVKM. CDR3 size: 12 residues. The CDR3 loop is CASDRGPQPQHF.

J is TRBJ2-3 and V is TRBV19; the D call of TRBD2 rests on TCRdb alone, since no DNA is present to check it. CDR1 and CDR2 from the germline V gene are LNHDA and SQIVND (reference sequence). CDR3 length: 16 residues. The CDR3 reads CASSALAGGITDTQYF.

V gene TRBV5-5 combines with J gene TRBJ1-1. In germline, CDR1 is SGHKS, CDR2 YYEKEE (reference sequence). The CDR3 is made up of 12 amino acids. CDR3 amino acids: CASSLDYTEAFF.

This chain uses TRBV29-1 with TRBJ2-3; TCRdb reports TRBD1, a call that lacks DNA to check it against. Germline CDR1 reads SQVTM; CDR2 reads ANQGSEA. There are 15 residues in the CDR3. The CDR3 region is CSAPGVGGSTDTQYF.